Following are 20 T cell receptor beta chains from one sample sequenced in a study of cytomegalovirus exposure and HLA in healthy donors (dated by TCRdb to the late 2010s). Library prep was done by the immunoSEQ multiplex PCR assay. The multiplex PCR relied on a mix of 60 forward primers for TCR Vbeta segments and 13 reverse primers for TCR Jbeta segments. As stored in TCRdb, this immuneACCESS dataset retains in-frame rearrangements with V and J assigned. A fraction of the clones does not appear; measured against another copy, unresolved V genes explain less than half of the discrepancy, and the remainder lacks a known reason. The sample table shows 150,000 to 200,000 clones, and just over 75% are seen once. 1.5% to 1.8% of the sample goes to the ten largest clones. Sequences were obtained from PBMCs. The receptor source for this set is a man in his forties in good health and CMV-seronegative.

This clone was counted only a few times. This chain links TRBV6-6 with TRBJ1-1; TRBD1 aligns across 7 bases. Germline-derived CDR1 and CDR2 are MNHNY and SVGAGI (reference sequence). The V and J ends lost 2 bases and 1 base, in that order; junction bases with no gene match: 1. The length of the CDR3 is 14 residues. The CDR3 DNA reads TGTGCCAGCAGTTACGCAGGGGGGAACACTGAAGCTTTCTTT. Encoded protein: CASSYAGGNTEAFF.

This clone was observed once. The genes are TRBV4-1 and TRBJ1-3; TRBD1 agrees at 7 bases. Germline values: CDR1 MGHRA, CDR2 YSYEKL. CDR3 length: 17 amino acids. The V gene end was trimmed by 1 base and the J gene end by 0 bases; junction bases not matched to a gene: 6. The CDR3 loop reads CASSQVGGDSSGNTIYF. The CDR3, as DNA: TGCGCCAGCAGCCAAGTAGGAGGGGACAGCTCTGGAAACACCATATATTTT.

V usage is TRBV18 and J usage is TRBJ2-3, with 8 bases aligning to TRBD1. V shed 3 bases, J shed 2 bases, and the junction held 4 bases outside the gene matches. This CDR3 contains 15 residues. CDR1 and CDR2 (germline): KGHSH, LQKENI. This CDR3 is CASSPQGAHTDTQYF. CDR3 nucleotides: TGTGCCAGCTCACCCCAGGGGGCGCACACAGATACGCAGTATTTT.

The chain links TRBV5-1 to TRBJ2-6; the D is unclear. Trimming took off 3 bases at V and 1 base at J, with 8 bases between the two ends. CDR1 and CDR2 from the germline V gene are SGHRS and YFSETQ. The CDR3 extends over 15 amino acids. CDR3 region: CASSSFLSGANVLTF. The CDR3 DNA reads as TGCGCCAGCAGCTCCTTTTTATCTGGGGCCAACGTCCTGACTTTC.

CDR3 residues: CASSTPAGTEGNIQYF. The CDR3 region has the DNA TGTGCCAGCAGTACCCCAGCCGGGACAGAGGGGAACATTCAGTACTTC. The V and J genes are TRBV28 and TRBJ2-4; 7 bases agree with TRBD1. V lost 5 bases, J lost 7 bases, and 14 bases stayed unmatched. Germline values: CDR1 MDHEN, CDR2 SYDVKM. The CDR3 runs to 16 residues.

V is TRBV28 and J is TRBJ2-7; 9 nucleotides match TRBD1. Germline CDR1 reads MDHEN; CDR2 reads SYDVKM. J was trimmed by 3 bases and V by 6 bases; bases with no gene match: 6. The CDR3 extends over 14 amino acids. CDR3 nucleotides: TGTGCCAGCAGGGGACAGGGAGGATACTACGAGCAGTACTTC. Protein: CASRGQGGYYEQYF.

The chain carries TRBV11-1 and TRBJ2-2, with 9 bases identical to TRBD1. Trimming took 5 bases from V and 4 from J; bases not matched to a gene: 5. The CDR3 is 15 residues long. Germline V gene sequence: CDR1 SGHAT, CDR2 FQDESV (reference sequence). The CDR3 region is CASSSGTGLTGELFF. The CDR3 DNA reads TGTGCCAGCAGCAGCGGGACAGGGCTCACCGGGGAGCTGTTTTTT.

The chain is built from TRBV7-3 and TRBJ1-2; D gene ambiguous. CDR1 is SGHTA, CDR2 FQGTGA, per germline. Trimming shortened V by 5 bases and J by 4 bases, and 14 bases separated the two germline ends. The CDR3 is 14 amino acids. The CDR3 bases are TGTGCCAGCAGCCCTCCCGCCGACACCTATGGCTACACCTTC. Protein product: CASSPPADTYGYTF.

The V gene is TRBV7-9, the J gene TRBJ2-1, with a possible D match to TRBD2 (6 bases). Germline CDR1 and CDR2: SEHNR and FQNEAQ (reference sequence). Trimming cost V 5 bases and J 1 base, with 9 bases left between them. This CDR3 is 14 amino acids long. The CDR3 sequence: CASSRLVSYNEQFF. The CDR3 coding sequence is TGTGCCAGCAGCCGACTAGTTTCCTACAATGAGCAGTTCTTC.

J is TRBJ1-5 and V is TRBV7-8; D is perhaps TRBD1 (6 bases). Germline CDR1 reads SGHVS; CDR2 reads FQNEAQ. The CDR3 has 14 residues. Trimming stripped 4 bases from V and 3 bases from J, with 10 bases between. The CDR3 region has the DNA TGTGCCAGCAGCTCGACAGGTGACAATCAGCCCCAGCATTTT. Its protein is CASSSTGDNQPQHF.

This clone appeared a few times. V gene TRBV27 combines with J gene TRBJ1-5; D unclear. V was shortened by 0 bases and J by 3 bases, with 12 bases between the two germline ends. This CDR3 is 16 amino acids long. The germline CDR1 and CDR2 sequences are MNHEY and SMNVEV (reference sequence). The CDR3 nucleotides are TGTGCCAGCAGTTTATCCGCGTCCGAACCCAATCAGCCCCAGCATTTT. The encoded protein is CASSLSASEPNQPQHF.

This clone was recorded a few times. The V call is TRBV7-6, the J call TRBJ2-1, with TRBD2 matching over 7 bases. This CDR3 has 16 amino acids. The germline V gene encodes CDR1 SGHVS and CDR2 FNYEAQ. The ends lost 2 bases at V and 7 bases at J; junction bases unmatched: 11. The CDR3 coding sequence is TGTGCCAGCAGCTTAACCACTAGCGCGGGGGTGAATGAGCAGTTCTTC. Translation: CASSLTTSAGVNEQFF.

This chain links TRBV4-1 with TRBJ2-3, with 7 nucleotides matching TRBD1. The CDR3 covers 15 residues. V shed 3 bases, J shed 1 base, and the junction held 4 bases outside the gene matches. CDR1 is MGHRA and CDR2 is YSYEKL in the germline V gene. The CDR3 loop is CASSQTGWGTDTQYF. CDR3 coding DNA: TGCGCCAGCAGCCAGACAGGGTGGGGCACAGATACGCAGTATTTT.

The CDR3 sequence: CAWSGGSGQGGFSEKLFF. Here the CDR3 DNA reads TGTGCCTGGAGTGGGGGTTCGGGACAGGGAGGTTTTAGTGAAAAACTGTTTTTT. This chain joins TRBV30 and TRBJ1-4; TRBD1 matches at 9 bases. This CDR3 has 18 amino acids. CDR1 and CDR2 from the germline V gene are GTSNPN and SVGIG (reference sequence). V was pared by 1 base and J by 7 bases, with 16 bases of the junction left unmatched.

This chain joins TRBV28 and TRBJ1-4; 7 bases agree with TRBD1. Per the germline V gene, CDR1 is MDHEN and CDR2 is SYDVKM. The CDR3 extends over 14 amino acids. V was clipped by 8 bases and J by 4 bases; unmatched bases: 7. The CDR3 region has the DNA TGTGCCAGCGTCCCGGGACAGATTAATGAAAAACTGTTTTTT. Its translation is CASVPGQINEKLFF.

The V call is TRBV28, the J call TRBJ1-2; D gene uncertain. The CDR3 has 12 amino acids. Between the trimmed V and J ends, which lost 4 bases and 6 bases, there was a span of 9 bases. CDR1 and CDR2 (germline): MDHEN, SYDVKM. The DNA for the CDR3 is TGTGCCAGCAGTTCGAACATGGATGGCTACACCTTC. Protein sequence: CASSSNMDGYTF.

This clone was observed once. This chain connects TRBV27 to TRBJ2-1; D gene ambiguous. CDR1 is MNHEY, CDR2 SMNVEV, per germline (reference sequence). Trimming shortened V by 5 bases and J by 6 bases, and 20 bases separated the two germline ends. The CDR3 spans 16 residues. DNA for the CDR3: TGTGCCAGCAGTCCTCTTTGGTCCCTAACCCCCAATGAGCAGTTCTTC. It specifies CASSPLWSLTPNEQFF.

This sequence joins TRBV2 and TRBJ1-2; a possible D gene is TRBD1 (5 bases). This CDR3 region has 10 residues. Germline V gene lookup returns CDR1 SNHLY and CDR2 FYNNEI. This chain's CDR3 is CVTGSYGYTF. CDR3 nucleotide sequence: TGTGTAACAGGTAGCTATGGCTACACCTTC.

This clone was detected a few times. The chain combines TRBV5-1 with TRBJ1-4; 7 bases map to TRBD1. Germline values: CDR1 SGHRS, CDR2 YFSETQ. The J segment lost 0 bases and the V segment lost 3 bases, leaving 2 bases of the junction unmatched. This CDR3 contains 15 residues. Here the CDR3 DNA reads TGCGCCAGCAGCTCGGGACAGCCAACTAATGAAAAACTGTTTTTT. It codes for CASSSGQPTNEKLFF.

The V call is TRBV6-5, the J call TRBJ2-5; TRBD1 is a possible D gene (6 bases). Trimming removed 6 bases from V and 4 bases from J, with 15 bases in between. The CDR3 runs to 14 residues. Germline V gene data show CDR1 as MNHEY and CDR2 as SVGAGI. Here the CDR3 reads CASRKQGIRETQYF. CDR3 DNA: TGTGCCAGCAGAAAACAGGGTATTCGAGAGACCCAGTACTTC.